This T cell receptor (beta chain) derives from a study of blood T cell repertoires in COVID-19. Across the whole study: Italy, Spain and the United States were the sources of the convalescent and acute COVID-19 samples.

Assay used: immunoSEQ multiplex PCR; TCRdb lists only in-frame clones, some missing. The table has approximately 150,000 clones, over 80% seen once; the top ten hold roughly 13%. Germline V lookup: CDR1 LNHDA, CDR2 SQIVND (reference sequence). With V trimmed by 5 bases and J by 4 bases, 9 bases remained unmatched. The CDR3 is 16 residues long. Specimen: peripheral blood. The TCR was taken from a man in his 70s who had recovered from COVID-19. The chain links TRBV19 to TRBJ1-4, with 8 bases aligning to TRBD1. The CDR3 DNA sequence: TGTGCCAGTAGTTCGGACAGGGAGGCAGTTAATGAAAAACTGTTTTTT. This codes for CASSSDREAVNEKLFF.